Each of the 21 T cell receptor beta chains below was sequenced from the same sample in a study of immune evolution from preneoplasia to lung adenocarcinoma. Assay used: immunoSEQ multiplex PCR; TCRdb lists only in-frame clones, some missing. The data show about 4,600 clones, about four fifths seen once. The sample consisted of FFPE normal lung tissue adjacent to the tumor. These receptors all come from a person aged 50-75 years with lung adenocarcinoma.

This rearrangement joins TRBV6-6 to TRBJ1-2; possibly TRBD1 for D (6 bases). The CDR3 runs to 12 residues. Per germline, CDR1 MNHNY and CDR2 SVGAGI (reference sequence). Trimming cost V 9 bases and J 2 bases, with 10 bases left between them. This chain's CDR3 is CASRQGNYGYTF. CDR3 DNA sequence: TGTGCCAGTCGCCAGGGGAACTATGGCTACACCTTC.

The V gene is TRBV15, the J gene TRBJ1-1, with 7 bases identical to TRBD1. J lost 1 base, V lost 4 bases, and 27 bases had no gene match. From germline, CDR1 is LNHNV and CDR2 YYDKDF (reference sequence). CDR3 size: 22 residues. The CDR3 here is CATSTRNKSPGQKTYPNTEAFF. CDR3 nucleotide sequence: TGTGCCACCAGCACACGAAATAAATCCCCGGGACAGAAAACCTACCCGAACACTGAAGCTTTCTTT.

The chain employs TRBV10-2 and TRBJ2-3, with D maybe TRBD2 (6 bases). Germline V gives CDR1 WSHSY, CDR2 SAAADI. The V and J ends lost 5 bases and 0 bases respectively, with 9 bases between them. The CDR3 has 14 amino acids. CDR3 nucleotide sequence: TGCGCCAGCAGTCCGGGACTCAGCACAGATACGCAGTATTTT. Protein sequence: CASSPGLSTDTQYF.

The sample holds a few counts of this clone. J is TRBJ2-5 and V is TRBV2; TRBD2 matches 7 bases. The CDR3 is 15 amino acids. V dropped 1 base and J dropped 5; count of bases not matched to a gene: 7. The germline gives CDR1 SNHLY, CDR2 FYNNEI. For the CDR3, the DNA is TGTGCCAGCAGTGAAGACCGGGGGGTCGGCGAGACCCAGTACTTC. Encoded protein: CASSEDRGVGETQYF.

Note on this clone: The sample holds other DNA sequences that translate to the same CDR3. The chain joins TRBV28 to TRBJ2-5, with D possibly matching TRBD1 (6 bases). The ends were cut back, 5 bases at V and 4 bases at J, with 17 bases in the middle. Germline V gene lookup returns CDR1 MDHEN and CDR2 SYDVKM. The CDR3 runs 15 residues. CDR3 protein: CASSIDRNTVETQYF. Here the CDR3 DNA reads TGTGCCAGCAGTATAGACAGGAACACGGTAGAGACCCAGTACTTC.

This clone was counted a few times. Here the CDR3 DNA reads TGTGCCAGCAGTCTGGACAGATTCTCCTACGAGCAGTACTTC. Protein product: CASSLDRFSYEQYF. V gene TRBV6-6 combines with J gene TRBJ2-7, with D possibly being TRBD1 (6 bases). The CDR3 has 14 amino acids. The V and J ends lost 5 bases and 0 bases respectively, with 11 bases between them. CDR1 is MNHNY and CDR2 is SVGAGI in the germline V gene (reference sequence).

The CDR3 loop is CSVGLAGNSYEQYF. In nucleotides, the CDR3 is TGCAGCGTCGGACTAGCGGGCAACTCCTACGAGCAGTACTTC. The chain carries TRBV29-1 and TRBJ2-7, with TRBD2 matching 11 bases. Looked up from germline, CDR1 is SQVTM and CDR2 is ANQGSEA. With 6 bases clipped from V and 0 bases from J, the junction kept 4 bases outside the gene matches. The length of the CDR3 is 14 residues.

V and J are TRBV6-5 and TRBJ1-1; D not certain. The CDR3 spans 15 residues. Trimming took off 0 bases at V and 3 bases at J, with 11 bases between the two ends. Germline V gene sequence: CDR1 MNHEY, CDR2 SVGAGI. In DNA form, the CDR3 reads TGTGCCAGCAGTTACTCTGGGGATCTATACACTGAAGCTTTCTTT. This translates into CASSYSGDLYTEAFF.

DNA of the CDR3: TGTGCCAGCAGCGCGGACGTCGGTACAGATACGCAGTATTTT. The encoded protein is CASSADVGTDTQYF. The gene calls are TRBV2 and TRBJ2-3, with no clear D. Trimming stripped 6 bases from V and 3 bases from J, with 13 bases between. Germline V CDR1 and CDR2: SNHLY, FYNNEI. The CDR3 is 14 residues long.

The chain joins TRBV10-3 to TRBJ1-5; D not resolved. The CDR3 length is 12 residues. Germline-derived CDR1 and CDR2 are ENHRY and SYGVKD. V was clipped by 10 bases and J by 4 bases, with 11 bases between them. CDR3 coding DNA: TGTGCCACCTCGGAGCTTAATCAGCCCCAGCATTTT. Translating gives CATSELNQPQHF.

CDR3 residues: CASSFPGLAGHKGTGELFF. As DNA, the CDR3 is TGTGCCAGCAGCTTCCCGGGACTAGCGGGTCACAAGGGGACCGGGGAGCTGTTTTTT. The V gene is TRBV7-2, the J gene TRBJ2-2, with 12 bases identical to TRBD2. CDR3 length equals 19 residues. V lost 3 bases to trimming and J lost 5 bases; unmatched junction nucleotides: 13. Germline loops: CDR1 SGHTA, CDR2 FQGNSA.

J is TRBJ2-3 and V is TRBV11-2, with D possibly TRBD1 on 6 matching bases. The CDR3 runs to 13 residues. The V gene lost 1 base and the J gene lost 6 bases, with 8 bases spanning the gap. Per germline, CDR1 SGHAT and CDR2 FQNNGV. CDR3 DNA sequence: TGTGCCAGCAGCTTAGTAGGGGGTGATACGCAGTATTTT. Its translation: CASSLVGGDTQYF.

This chain links TRBV9 with TRBJ2-1, with a possible D match to TRBD2 (5 bases). This CDR3 has 15 amino acids. The germline CDR1 and CDR2 sequences are SGDLS and YYNGEE. V lost 0 bases and J lost 5, with 12 bases in between. For the CDR3, the DNA is TGTGCCAGCAGCGTAGATATGGCGGGTAACAATGAGCAGTTCTTC. Its protein product is CASSVDMAGNNEQFF.

This clone was counted once. The chain carries TRBV6-1 and TRBJ2-7, with D possibly TRBD1 on 5 matching bases. There are 13 residues in the CDR3. CDR1 and CDR2 (germline): MNHNS, SASEGT. Trimming cost V 6 bases and J 2 bases, with 11 bases left between them. CDR3 DNA sequence: TGTGCCAGCAGCACAGGTGGGACCTACGAGCAGTACTTC. This sequence encodes CASSTGGTYEQYF.

The chain recombines TRBV30 with TRBJ1-6; D unresolved. The CDR3 is 13 residues long. Germline V gives CDR1 GTSNPN, CDR2 SVGIG (reference sequence). Trimming shortened V by 1 base and J by 6 bases, and 7 bases separated the two germline ends. The CDR3 DNA sequence: TGTGCCTGGAGTGACCTGGTTAATTCACCCCTCCACTTT. Residues: CAWSDLVNSPLHF.

This chain joins TRBV19 and TRBJ2-2; TRBD1 matches 9 bases. The CDR3 extends over 15 amino acids. With 6 bases clipped from V and 4 bases from J, the junction kept 6 bases outside the gene matches. Germline lookup yields CDR1 LNHDA and CDR2 SQIVND (reference sequence). CDR3 coding DNA: TGTGCCAGTAGGTCCGGGACAGGGTTCACCGGGGAGCTGTTTTTT. Protein product: CASRSGTGFTGELFF.

The chain recombines TRBV18 with TRBJ2-7, with D unclear. The CDR3 has 14 amino acids. Germline-derived CDR1 and CDR2 are KGHSH and LQKENI. V lost 1 base, J lost 3 bases, and 10 bases lay in between. DNA for the CDR3: TGTGCCAGCTCACCACAGGGTTTTGACTACGAGCAGTACTTC. Translation gives CASSPQGFDYEQYF.

The CDR3 coding sequence is TGTGCTAGTGGTTTGGCAACAGGGGTCGAGGGCTACACCTTC. Protein: CASGLATGVEGYTF. The chain has TRBV12-5 and TRBJ1-2; 7 bases align to TRBD1. The trim removed 1 base at V and 8 bases at J, leaving 7 bases unmatched. The germline CDR1 and CDR2 sequences are LGHNT and FRNRAP. This CDR3 spans 14 amino acids. Full variable domain (rest looked up from reference TRBV12-5 and TRBJ1-2): DARVTQTPRHKVTEMGQEVTMRCQPILGHNTVFWYRQTMMQGLELLAYFRNRAPLDDSGMPKDRFSAEMPDATLATLKIQPSEPRDSAVYFCASGLATGVEGYTFGSGTRLTVV.

V usage is TRBV2 and J usage is TRBJ1-3, with 7 bases lining up with TRBD1. Trimming at V came to 8 bases and at J to 6 bases, leaving 13 bases not matched to a gene. The CDR3 length is 15 residues. Per the germline V gene, CDR1 is SNHLY and CDR2 is FYNNEI. As DNA, the CDR3 is TGTGCCAGCCGAACAGGGGTCTTAATAGAAAACACCATATATTTT. It specifies CASRTGVLIENTIYF.

This clone was seen only once. The chain carries TRBV18 and TRBJ1-2; D may be TRBD1 (6 bases). Per germline, CDR1 KGHSH and CDR2 LQKENI. The CDR3 consists of 14 residues. V was pared by 3 bases and J by 6 bases, with 14 bases between. The CDR3 nucleotides are TGTGCCAGCTCACCCCTCGGGGGACAAAATGGCTACACCTTC. The encoded protein is CASSPLGGQNGYTF.

The rearrangement joins TRBV4-2 to TRBJ2-7; 7 bases fit TRBD2. From germline, CDR1 is LGHNA and CDR2 YNFKEQ. This CDR3 region has 15 residues. J was trimmed by 5 bases and V by 1 base; bases with no gene match: 8. The DNA for the CDR3 is TGTGCCAGCAGCCAAGCCGGGGCGGGAGCTGACGAGCAGTACTTC. It encodes CASSQAGAGADEQYF.